This T cell receptor (beta chain) is drawn from a study of OX40 agonist ivuxolimab in advanced cancers. Study-level information: From roughly 20 to 79 years was the age range, with a mean of approximately 63 years, and 70% to 85% were male. General study points: Antigen targets of the expanded peripheral T cells went undetermined. Some of the lowest clonal expansion was seen in partial responders at 0.1-3.0 mg/kg.

This clone has only one observation. The target antigen is unknown. Produced via immunoSEQ multiplex PCR; TCRdb's table is partial and in-frame only. Of around 61,000 clones in the sample, approximately 82% are singletons; the top ten hold 0.52%. The TCR sequence derives from an adult with an advanced solid tumor such as melanoma, head and neck, liver or kidney cancer. This sample comprised CD4+ or CD8+ T cells sorted from blood, obtained in a trial of the OX40 agonist ivuxolimab.

This CDR3 reads CASSLRQRTTDTQYF. DNA for the CDR3: TGCGCCAGCAGCTTACGCCAGAGAACGACAGATACGCAGTATTTT. The chain carries TRBV5-1 and TRBJ2-3, with D unresolved. V shed 2 bases and J shed 3 bases, with 13 bases lying between them. From germline, CDR1 is SGHRS and CDR2 YFSETQ. The CDR3 runs 15 residues.